This is a list of T cell receptor beta chains from one sample in a study of cytomegalovirus exposure and HLA in healthy donors. This table comes from immunoSEQ multiplex PCR, and its TCRdb copy is limited to in-frame clones, with some not included. This sample's table has about 200,000 clones. Sequenced sample: PBMCs. These receptors all come from a young man in good health and CMV-seronegative. The CDR3 runs from the conserved cysteine through the conserved F or W. A D gene is named only where the DNA matches it firmly.

v_gene,d_gene,j_gene,CDR3aa,CDR3nt
TRBV19,NA,TRBJ1-3,CASSLRDPSGNTIYF,TGTGCCAGTAGTCTCAGGGATCCCTCTGGAAACACCATATATTTT
TRBV2,TRBD1,TRBJ1-2,CASSPDRDYGYTF,TGTGCCAGCAGCCCGGACAGGGACTATGGCTACACCTTC
TRBV7-8,NA,TRBJ1-1,CASSLAWAGAMNTEAFF,TGTGCCAGCAGCTTAGCGTGGGCAGGGGCAATGAACACTGAAGCTTTCTTT
TRBV7-3,NA,TRBJ2-3,CASSLRGGGGASTDTQYF,TGTGCCAGCAGCTTAAGGGGAGGAGGGGGCGCAAGCACAGATACGCAGTATTTT
TRBV7-9,TRBD1,TRBJ1-2,CASSLPPGQGSYGYTF,TGTGCCAGCAGCTTACCCCCGGGACAGGGGTCCTATGGCTACACCTTC
TRBV11-3,NA,TRBJ2-7,CASSPTGYEQYF,TGTGCCAGCAGCCCAACCGGCTACGAGCAGTACTTC
TRBV9,NA,TRBJ2-3,CASSVVSTSTDTQYF,TGTGCCAGCAGCGTAGTCTCGACTAGCACAGATACGCAGTATTTT
TRBV11-3,NA,TRBJ2-2,CASSFRGGNPTGELFF,TGTGCCAGCAGCTTTAGGGGGGGGAACCCCACCGGGGAGCTGTTTTTT
TRBV30,TRBD1,TRBJ2-7,CAFGQGDFGEQYF,TGTGCCTTCGGACAGGGGGATTTTGGCGAGCAGTACTTC
TRBV19,TRBD2,TRBJ2-3,CASAGAGDTDTQYF,TGTGCCAGTGCGGGTGCGGGAGACACAGATACGCAGTATTTT
TRBV28,NA,TRBJ2-1,CASSLEGGLNEQFF,TGTGCCAGCAGCCTGGAGGGCGGATTGAATGAGCAGTTCTTC
TRBV5-1,NA,TRBJ2-5,CASSLAPDIRETQYF,TGCGCCAGCAGCCTAGCCCCAGACATCCGGGAGACCCAGTACTTC
TRBV14,TRBD1,TRBJ2-7,CASSHSRGRIVYEQYF,TGTGCCAGCAGCCATAGCAGGGGGCGAATAGTCTACGAGCAGTACTTC
TRBV27,TRBD1,TRBJ2-3,CASSPGQGGGDTQYF,TGTGCCAGCAGTCCCGGACAGGGGGGTGGAGATACGCAGTATTTT
TRBV27,TRBD1,TRBJ1-6,CASSLGQPYNSPLHF,TGTGCCAGCAGTTTGGGACAGCCCTATAATTCACCCCTCCACTTT
TRBV27,TRBD1,TRBJ2-2,CASRQGAIGELFF,TGTGCCAGCCGACAGGGGGCAATCGGGGAGCTGTTTTTT
TRBV19,TRBD2,TRBJ2-5,CASSKFGTSGGAVETQYF,TGTGCCAGTAGTAAATTCGGGACTAGCGGGGGGGCGGTAGAGACCCAGTACTTC
TRBV25-1,NA,TRBJ1-3,CASSEYQVSGNTIYF,TGTGCCAGCAGTGAATATCAGGTTTCAGGAAACACCATATATTTT
TRBV5-6,TRBD1,TRBJ2-3,CASSLGGGQLTDTQYF,TGTGCCAGCAGCTTGGGAGGGGGACAGCTCACAGATACGCAGTATTTT
TRBV5-8,TRBD1,TRBJ2-7,CASSNTGTGFYEQYF,TGTGCCAGCAGCAACACCGGGACAGGCTTCTACGAGCAGTACTTC
TRBV4-2,TRBD2,TRBJ2-3,CASSRSGSTDTQYF,TGTGCCAGCAGCCGTAGCGGGAGCACAGATACGCAGTATTTT
TRBV11-2,TRBD1,TRBJ1-1,CASSSQGDTEAFF,TGTGCCAGCAGCTCACAGGGGGATACTGAAGCTTTCTTT
TRBV4-1,NA,TRBJ2-1,CASSHRDNYNEQFF,TGCGCCAGCAGCCACCGGGACAACTACAATGAGCAGTTCTTC
TRBV19,TRBD1,TRBJ1-2,CASSILDRVNYGYTF,TGTGCCAGTAGTATATTGGACAGGGTTAACTATGGCTACACCTTC
TRBV9,TRBD1,TRBJ1-2,CASRKQGIDYGYTF,TGTGCCAGCAGGAAACAGGGGATTGACTATGGCTACACCTTC
TRBV4-2,TRBD2,TRBJ2-7,CASSHVISSGASYEQYF,TGTGCCAGCAGCCACGTAATATCTAGCGGGGCCTCCTACGAGCAGTACTTC
TRBV6-1,TRBD1,TRBJ2-7,CASSDRDRPHSYEQYF,TGTGCCAGCAGTGATAGGGACAGGCCCCACTCCTACGAGCAGTACTTC
TRBV4-1,TRBD1,TRBJ1-2,CASRTQTGGDNYGYTF,TGCGCCAGCAGAACACAAACAGGGGGAGACAACTATGGCTACACCTTC
TRBV27,NA,TRBJ1-5,CASRTYEGADQPQHF,TGTGCCAGCAGAACCTACGAGGGTGCGGATCAGCCCCAGCATTTT
TRBV30,NA,TRBJ1-2,CAWSGGLGIDGYTF,TGTGCCTGGAGCGGGGGTTTAGGTATCGATGGCTACACCTTC
TRBV11-3,NA,TRBJ1-1,CASNLGPFMNTEAFF,TGTGCCAGCAACCTGGGCCCTTTTATGAACACTGAAGCTTTCTTT
TRBV30,NA,TRBJ1-1,CAWSPGNDNTEAFF,TGTGCCTGGAGTCCGGGAAACGACAACACTGAAGCTTTCTTT
TRBV27,NA,TRBJ2-7,CASSTIPGLEYF,TGTGCCAGCAGCACAATACCGGGTCTGGAGTACTTC
TRBV11-1,NA,TRBJ2-7,CASSLKTSGSYEQYF,TGTGCCAGCAGCTTGAAAACCTCGGGCTCCTACGAGCAGTACTTC
TRBV11-2,NA,TRBJ2-5,CASSLVFRGETQYF,TGTGCCAGCAGCTTAGTTTTCCGCGGGGAGACCCAGTACTTC